The entry that follows covers one TCR beta chain sequence. Its antigen is not known. The entry originates in a study of cytomegalovirus exposure and HLA in healthy donors. This CDR3 contains 15 residues. Germline V lookup: CDR1 SGHKS, CDR2 YYEKEE (reference sequence). J was trimmed by 2 bases and V by 6 bases; bases with no gene match: 7. The protocol was immunoSEQ multiplex PCR, while the TCRdb copy is restricted to in-frame clones and leaves out a portion. In the table there are 130,000 to 150,000 clones, approximately 89% of which are singletons. Points from the study as a whole: Published work reported that the classifier diagnosed cytomegalovirus status with high specificity and sensitivity.

The chain uses TRBV5-5 and TRBJ2-1; the match to TRBD2 covers 8 bases. The receptor was derived from a young man in good health and CMV-seronegative. Sequencing used PBMCs. CDR3 sequence: CASNTLAGPYNEQFF. The CDR3 DNA reads as TGTGCCAGCAACACCTTAGCGGGGCCCTACAATGAGCAGTTCTTC. Filled out from reference TRBV5-5 and TRBJ2-1, the complete variable domain reads DAGVTQSPTHLIKTRGQQVTLRCSPISGHKSVSWYQQVLGQGPQFIFQYYEKEERGRGNFPDRFSARQFPNYSSELNVNALLLGDSALYLCASNTLAGPYNEQFFGPGTRLTVL.